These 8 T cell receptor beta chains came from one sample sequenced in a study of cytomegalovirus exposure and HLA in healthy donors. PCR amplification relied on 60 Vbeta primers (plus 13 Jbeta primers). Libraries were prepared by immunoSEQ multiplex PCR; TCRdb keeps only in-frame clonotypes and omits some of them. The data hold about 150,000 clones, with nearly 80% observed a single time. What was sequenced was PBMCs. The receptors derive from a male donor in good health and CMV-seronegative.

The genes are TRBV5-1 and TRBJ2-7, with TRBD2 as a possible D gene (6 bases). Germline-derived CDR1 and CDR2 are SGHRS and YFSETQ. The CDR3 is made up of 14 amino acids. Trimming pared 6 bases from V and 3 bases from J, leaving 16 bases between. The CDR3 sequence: CASTERPGGYEQYF. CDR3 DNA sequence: TGCGCCAGCACCGAAAGGCCCGGGGGCTACGAGCAGTACTTC.

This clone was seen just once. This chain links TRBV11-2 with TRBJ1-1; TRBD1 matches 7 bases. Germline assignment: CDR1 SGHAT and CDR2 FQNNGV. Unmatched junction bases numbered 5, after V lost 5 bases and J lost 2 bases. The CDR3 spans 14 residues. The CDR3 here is CASSARQGNTEAFF. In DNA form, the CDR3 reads TGTGCCAGCAGCGCACGACAGGGCAACACTGAAGCTTTCTTT. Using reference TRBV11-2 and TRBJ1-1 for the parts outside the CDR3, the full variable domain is EAGVAQSPRYKIIEKRQSVAFWCNPISGHATLYWYQQILGQGPKLLIQFQNNGVVDDSQLPKDRFSAERLKGVDSTLKIQPAKLEDSAVYLCASSARQGNTEAFFGQGTRLTVV.

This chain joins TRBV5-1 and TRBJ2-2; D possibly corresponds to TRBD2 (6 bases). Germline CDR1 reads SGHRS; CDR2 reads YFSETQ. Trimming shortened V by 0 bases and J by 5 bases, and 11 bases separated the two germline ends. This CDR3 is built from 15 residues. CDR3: CASSLAGEGTGELFF. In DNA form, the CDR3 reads TGCGCCAGCAGCTTGGCGGGAGAGGGAACCGGGGAGCTGTTTTTT.

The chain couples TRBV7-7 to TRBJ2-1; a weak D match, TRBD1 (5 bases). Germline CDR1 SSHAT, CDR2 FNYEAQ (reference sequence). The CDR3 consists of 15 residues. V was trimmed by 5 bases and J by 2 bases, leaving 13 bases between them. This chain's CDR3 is CASSQAGHPYNEQFF. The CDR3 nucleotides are TGTGCCAGCAGCCAGGCAGGACACCCCTACAATGAGCAGTTCTTC.

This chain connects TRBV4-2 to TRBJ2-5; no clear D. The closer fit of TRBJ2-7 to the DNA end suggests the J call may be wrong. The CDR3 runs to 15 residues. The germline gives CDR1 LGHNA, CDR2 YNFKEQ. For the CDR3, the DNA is TGTGCCAGCAGCCAAGGGGTGGCGGTCCTCTACGAGCAGTACTTC. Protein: CASSQGVAVLYEQYF.

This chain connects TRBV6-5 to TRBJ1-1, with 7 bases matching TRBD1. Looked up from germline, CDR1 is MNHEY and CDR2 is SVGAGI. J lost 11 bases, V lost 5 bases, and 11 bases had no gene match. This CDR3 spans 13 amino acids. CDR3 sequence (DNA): TGTGCCAGCAGTGCCCTCGGGACAGCGGGCGCTTTCTTT. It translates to CASSALGTAGAFF.

Here the CDR3 reads CASSSGGFQETQYF. CDR3 DNA sequence: TGTGCCAGCAGCTCCGGAGGGTTCCAAGAGACCCAGTACTTC. V and J are TRBV7-3 and TRBJ2-5; D is possibly TRBD2 (6 bases). The length of the CDR3 is 14 residues. Trimming shortened V by 4 bases and J by 1 base, and 10 bases separated the two germline ends. Germline V gene sequence: CDR1 SGHTA, CDR2 FQGTGA.

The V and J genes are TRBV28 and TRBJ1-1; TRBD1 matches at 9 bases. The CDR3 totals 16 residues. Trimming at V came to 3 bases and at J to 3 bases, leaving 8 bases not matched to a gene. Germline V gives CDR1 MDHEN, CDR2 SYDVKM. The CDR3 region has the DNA TGTGCCAGCAGTTTTCTCGAGACAGGGGGGTACACTGAAGCTTTCTTT. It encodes CASSFLETGGYTEAFF. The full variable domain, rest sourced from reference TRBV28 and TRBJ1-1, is DVKVTQSSRYLVKRTGEKVFLECVQDMDHENMFWYRQDPGLGLRLIYFSYDVKMKEKGDIPEGYSVSREKKERFSLILESASTNQTSMYLCASSFLETGGYTEAFFGQGTRLTVV.